Sequencing of this T cell receptor beta chain was carried out in a study of T cell repertoires in cytomegalovirus infection. Study-wide results and limits: Frequencies of public TCR beta families were cumulated, and this identified carriers of CMV plus the relevant HLA.

TCRdb used MiXCR to reprocess the reads, holding one entry per CDR3 protein. The table shows 250,000 to 300,000 distinct CDR3 sequences, with around 25% occurring only once. A remark on this clonotype: Its antigen is unidentified.

This CDR3 region has 13 residues. Germline CDR1 and CDR2: DFQATT and SNEGSKA (reference sequence). The material sequenced was PBMCs. This sequence originates from a human donor in good health (CMV status not recorded). Some clones in this sample may be carry-over from other donors' samples. This rearrangement joins TRBV20-1 to TRBJ2-2; D possibly corresponds to TRBD1 (5 bases). CDR3 DNA: TGCAGCACAGGAGATACGAACACCGGGGAGCTGTTTTTT. Its protein is CSTGDTNTGELFF.